This TCR beta chain was recorded in a study of shared clonotypes between healthy human individuals. Study-wide points: Across a few donors, naive CD4 shared around 5.4%, naive CD8 more than 3%, memory CD4 about 2.4%, memory CD8 0.4% to 0.5%. Sampling was confined to blood; repertoires within tissues likely differ. Sorted-subset sequencing was shown by rarefaction to be incomplete despite large depth.

V was clipped by 6 bases and J by 2 bases; unmatched bases: 6. In germline, CDR1 is SEHNR, CDR2 FQNEAQ (reference sequence). This CDR3 has 15 residues. Points on this clone: No antigen is known for it.

The sorted-subset replicate PCRs were given 200 ng DNA, which is 31,000 or so T cell genomes. Assay: immunoSEQ multiplex PCR; the TCRdb copy retains only in-frame clones and omits some. The sample carries 1.4 million to 1.5 million clones, 95% to 97% recorded once. The receptor was isolated from a man aged 25 to 45 in good health. The chain combines TRBV7-9 with TRBJ2-5, with 10 bases that match TRBD1. The sample consisted of naive CD4+ T cells sorted from blood. As to subset: CD45RA+ positively selected. The CDR3 DNA reads as TGTGCCAGCAGGCGGACAGGGGGAAATCAAGAGACCCAGTACTTC. Translating it yields CASRRTGGNQETQYF.